The rows below give T cell receptor beta chains drawn from one sample of a study of shared clonotypes between healthy human individuals. Measured with immunoSEQ multiplex PCR; TCRdb has only the in-frame clones, and not every one. The data contain about 1.5 million clones, 95% to 99% of them singletons. Sequences were obtained from naive CD4+ T cells sorted from blood. These receptors were obtained from a man under 40 in good health. Each CDR3 is given with its conserved first and last residue. The D gene is left open where the match is weak. Some rows have no size entry. The others give once, few or many, or a class for an expanded clone.

length	J	V	size	D	CDR3	DNA
16	TRBJ1-3	TRBV28	once	TRBD1	CASSQWGQIAGNTIYF	TGTGCCAGCAGCCAGTGGGGACAGATTGCTGGAAACACCATATATTTT
12	TRBJ2-1	TRBV7-2	NA	NA	CASSYSGLGGFF	TGTGCCAGCAGCTACTCAGGGCTGGGAGGGTTCTTC
15	TRBJ2-2	TRBV2	NA	TRBD1	CASRTTGGNTGELFF	TGTGCCAGCAGGACGACAGGGGGCAACACCGGGGAGCTGTTTTTT
16	TRBJ2-5	TRBV5-1	NA	TRBD1	CASSLSPGQGQETQYF	TGCGCCAGCAGCTTGTCTCCGGGACAGGGTCAAGAGACCCAGTACTTC
11	TRBJ2-7	TRBV28	NA	NA	CASKGIYEQYF	TGTGCCAGCAAGGGAATCTACGAGCAGTACTTC
13	TRBJ2-1	TRBV6-5	NA	TRBD2	CASGGSGGWEQFF	TGTGCCAGCGGCGGTAGCGGGGGCTGGGAGCAGTTCTTC
16	TRBJ1-5	TRBV2	NA	TRBD1	CASSEARGLSNQPQHF	TGTGCCAGCAGTGAGGCCAGGGGGTTAAGCAATCAGCCCCAGCATTTT
16	TRBJ2-2	TRBV10-2	NA	NA	CASSDPAGGVTGELFF	TGCGCCAGCAGTGACCCCGCTGGGGGCGTCACCGGGGAGCTGTTTTTT
16	TRBJ2-1	TRBV7-8	NA	NA	CASSLSARGKGNEQFF	TGTGCCAGCAGCTTATCGGCTCGCGGGAAGGGAAATGAGCAGTTCTTC
18	TRBJ2-1	TRBV7-9	NA	TRBD1	CASSLSGTGGSLYNEQFF	TGTGCCAGCAGCTTATCAGGGACAGGGGGCTCGTTGTACAATGAGCAGTTCTTC
14	TRBJ2-7	TRBV28	once	TRBD2	CASKTTAGAYEQYF	TGTGCCAGCAAAACTACAGCGGGAGCCTACGAGCAGTACTTC
15	TRBJ2-1	TRBV6-1	NA	NA	CASRVAGVLYNEQFF	TGTGCCAGCCGGGTGGCGGGCGTTCTGTACAATGAGCAGTTCTTC
13	TRBJ2-2	TRBV6-5	NA	TRBD1	CACRGRGTGELFF	TGTGCCTGCAGGGGGCGCGGCACCGGGGAGCTGTTTTTT
15	TRBJ2-1	TRBV7-9	NA	NA	CASSRDRQAYNEQFF	TGTGCCAGCAGCCGGGACCGCCAGGCCTACAATGAGCAGTTCTTC
13	TRBJ2-1	TRBV28	NA	NA	CASRMSSYNEQFF	TGTGCCAGCAGAATGAGCTCCTACAATGAGCAGTTCTTC
14	TRBJ2-1	TRBV9	NA	NA	CASSVGSIGNEQFF	TGTGCCAGCAGCGTAGGGAGCATTGGTAATGAGCAGTTCTTC
13	TRBJ2-7	TRBV28	once	NA	CASNPGHLYEQYF	TGTGCCAGCAATCCGGGACACTTATACGAGCAGTACTTC
15	TRBJ2-6	TRBV2	NA	NA	CASSVGTSGANVLTF	TGTGCCAGCAGCGTCGGAACGTCTGGGGCCAACGTCCTGACTTTC
15	TRBJ2-1	TRBV7-3	NA	TRBD2	CASSLQLADYNEQFF	TGTGCCAGCAGCTTACAACTAGCGGACTACAATGAGCAGTTCTTC
13	TRBJ2-1	TRBV7-2	NA	NA	CASSFGQNNEQFF	TGTGCCAGCAGCTTCGGACAGAACAATGAGCAGTTCTTC
11	TRBJ1-2	TRBV20-1	NA	NA	CSATPGEGYTF	TGCAGTGCCACCCCCGGGGAAGGCTACACCTTC
16	TRBJ2-3	TRBV5-5	NA	NA	CASSLALGFGTDTQYF	TGTGCCAGCAGCCTCGCCCTCGGGTTTGGGACAGATACGCAGTATTTT
15	TRBJ2-3	TRBV2	NA	TRBD2	CASGPWLAAAGGQYF	TGTGCCAGCGGTCCTTGGCTAGCGGCCGCGGGTGGGCAGTATTTT
14	TRBJ2-5	TRBV4-2	NA	NA	CASSQDRGMETQYF	TGTGCCAGCAGCCAAGATAGGGGGATGGAGACCCAGTACTTC
16	TRBJ2-1	TRBV5-1	NA	NA	CASSLGIDSSYNEQFF	TGCGCCAGCAGCTTGGGGATTGACAGCTCCTACAATGAGCAGTTCTTC
14	TRBJ1-1	TRBV29-1	NA	NA	CSVESGPPRTEAFF	TGCAGCGTTGAATCGGGGCCCCCGAGAACTGAAGCTTTCTTT
15	TRBJ2-5	TRBV29-1	NA	NA	CSVAPDVMYQETQYF	TGCAGCGTTGCGCCGGACGTAATGTACCAAGAGACCCAGTACTTC
16	TRBJ1-2	TRBV14	NA	TRBD1	CASSQAGTGLVRGYTF	TGTGCCAGCAGCCAAGCGGGGACAGGATTGGTTCGCGGCTACACCTTC
14	TRBJ2-7	TRBV4-1	NA	NA	CASSDLGRSYEQYF	TGCGCCAGCAGCGACCTCGGCAGATCCTACGAGCAGTACTTC
13	TRBJ1-2	TRBV5-1	NA	TRBD1	CASSPGTGDGYTF	TGCGCCAGCAGCCCGGGGACAGGAGATGGCTACACCTTC
13	TRBJ1-1	TRBV29-1	NA	TRBD1	CSVSGQGGTEAFF	TGCAGCGTCTCCGGACAGGGCGGCACTGAAGCTTTCTTT
14	TRBJ2-7	TRBV5-1	NA	TRBD1	CASSLGTGEYEQYF	TGCGCCAGCAGCTTGGGGACAGGGGAATACGAGCAGTACTTC
14	TRBJ2-7	TRBV10-3	NA	TRBD2	CAIWSGTSGIEQYF	TGTGCCATTTGGTCCGGGACTAGCGGGATCGAGCAGTACTTC
11	TRBJ2-2	TRBV6-5	NA	NA	CASSYAGELFF	TGTGCCAGCAGTTATGCCGGGGAGCTGTTTTTT
16	TRBJ2-2	TRBV25-1	once	TRBD1	CASRGPGTGQTGELFF	TGTGCCAGCCGAGGGCCCGGGACAGGGCAGACCGGGGAGCTGTTTTTT
15	TRBJ2-3	TRBV28	NA	NA	CASSLSGFGPDTQYF	TGTGCCAGCAGTTTATCGGGATTTGGACCAGATACGCAGTATTTT
14	TRBJ1-1	TRBV7-9	NA	NA	CASSLPGGNTEAFF	TGTGCCAGCAGCTTACCGGGAGGAAACACTGAAGCTTTCTTT
15	TRBJ1-5	TRBV7-2	NA	NA	CASSLGFRYNQPQHF	TGTGCCAGCAGCTTAGGGTTCAGGTATAATCAGCCCCAGCATTTT
14	TRBJ1-1	TRBV28	NA	NA	CASSLGGTGSRSFF	TGTGCCAGCAGTTTGGGGGGCACAGGGAGTAGATCTTTCTTT
16	TRBJ2-5	TRBV5-4	once	NA	CASSRGQTRVQETQYF	TGTGCCAGCAGCCGCGGACAGACTAGGGTCCAAGAGACCCAGTACTTC
18	TRBJ2-1	TRBV9	NA	TRBD2	CASSRQTGTSGNYNEQFF	TGTGCCAGCAGCCGACAAACCGGGACTAGCGGAAACTACAATGAGCAGTTCTTC
13	TRBJ1-1	TRBV27	NA	NA	CASADWVNTEAFF	TGTGCCAGCGCCGATTGGGTGAACACTGAAGCTTTCTTT
12	TRBJ2-7	TRBV6-1	NA	NA	CASNKDTYEQYF	TGTGCCAGCAACAAGGATACCTACGAGCAGTACTTC
11	TRBJ2-7	TRBV2	NA	NA	CASSEELWRYF	TGTGCCAGCAGCGAAGAACTCTGGCGGTACTTC
14	TRBJ2-7	TRBV11-1	once	NA	CASSPRERYYEQYF	TGTGCCAGCAGCCCTCGGGAGAGATACTACGAGCAGTACTTC
13	TRBJ2-7	TRBV7-9	NA	TRBD2	CASSLALAGKQYF	TGTGCCAGCAGCTTAGCGCTAGCGGGAAAGCAGTACTTC
16	TRBJ2-5	TRBV5-1	once	NA	CASSLGSSIWGETQYF	TGCGCCAGCAGCTTGGGTTCTTCGATTTGGGGGGAGACCCAGTACTTC
13	TRBJ2-7	TRBV27	NA	NA	CASSFSGTLGQYF	TGTGCCAGCAGTTTTTCAGGTACTCTTGGGCAGTACTTC